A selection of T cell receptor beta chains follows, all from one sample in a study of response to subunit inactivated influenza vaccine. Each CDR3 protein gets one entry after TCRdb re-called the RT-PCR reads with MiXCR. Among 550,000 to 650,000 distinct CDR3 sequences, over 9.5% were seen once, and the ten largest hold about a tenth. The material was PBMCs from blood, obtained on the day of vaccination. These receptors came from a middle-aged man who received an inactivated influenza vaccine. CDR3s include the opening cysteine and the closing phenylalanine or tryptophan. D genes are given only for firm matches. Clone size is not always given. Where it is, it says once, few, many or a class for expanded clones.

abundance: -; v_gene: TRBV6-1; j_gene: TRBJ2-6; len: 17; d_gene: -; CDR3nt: TGTGCCAGCAGCCCAGACACAGCGGTCTCTGGGGCCAACGTCCTGACTTTC; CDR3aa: CASSPDTAVSGANVLTF
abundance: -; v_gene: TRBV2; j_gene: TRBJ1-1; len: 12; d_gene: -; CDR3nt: TGTGCCAGCAACACGTATCGGACTGAAGCTTTCTTT; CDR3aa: CASNTYRTEAFF
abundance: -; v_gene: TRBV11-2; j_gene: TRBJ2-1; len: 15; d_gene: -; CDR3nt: TGTGCCAGCAGCTTAGTTTCCCTCTCCTACAATGAGCAGTTCTTC; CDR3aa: CASSLVSLSYNEQFF
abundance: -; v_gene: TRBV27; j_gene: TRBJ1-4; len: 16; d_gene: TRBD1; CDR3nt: TGTGCCAGCAGTGGGTACCGGGACAGGGGTGATGAAAAACTGTTTTTT; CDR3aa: CASSGYRDRGDEKLFF
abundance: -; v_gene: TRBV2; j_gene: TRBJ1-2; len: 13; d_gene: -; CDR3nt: TGTGCCAGCAGTGTGACAGCTGGATATGGCTACACCTTC; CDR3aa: CASSVTAGYGYTF
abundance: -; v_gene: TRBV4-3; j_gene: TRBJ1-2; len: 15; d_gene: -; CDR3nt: TGCGCCAGCAGCCAAGATGTCGCAGGAATGTATGGCTACACCTTC; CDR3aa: CASSQDVAGMYGYTF
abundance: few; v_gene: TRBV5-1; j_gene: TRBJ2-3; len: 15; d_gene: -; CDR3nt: TGCGCCAGCAGCTGGACCACTAAGGGTGCAGATACGCAGTATTTT; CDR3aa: CASSWTTKGADTQYF
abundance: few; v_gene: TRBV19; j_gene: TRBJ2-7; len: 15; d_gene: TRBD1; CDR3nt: TGTGCCAGTAGTATCGTTGGACAGGGGGCCTACGAGCAGTACTTC; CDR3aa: CASSIVGQGAYEQYF
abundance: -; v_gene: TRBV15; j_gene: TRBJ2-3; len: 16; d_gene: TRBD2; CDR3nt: TGTGCCACCAGCAGAGACGCTAGCGGGAGCACAGATACGCAGTATTTT; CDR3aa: CATSRDASGSTDTQYF
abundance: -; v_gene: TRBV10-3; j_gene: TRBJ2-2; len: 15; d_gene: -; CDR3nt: TGTGCCATCAGTGAGTCGGTGAGGGAAGGCGGGGAGCTGTTTTTT; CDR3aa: CAISESVREGGELFF
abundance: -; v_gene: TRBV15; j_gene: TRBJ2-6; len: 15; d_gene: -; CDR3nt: TGTGCCACCAGCATCGGAGGATCTGGGGCCAACGTCCTGACTTTC; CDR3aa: CATSIGGSGANVLTF
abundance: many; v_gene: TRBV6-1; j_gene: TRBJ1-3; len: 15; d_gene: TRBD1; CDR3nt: TGTGCCAGCAGCCTAGGACAGGGCCCTGGAAACACCATATATTTT; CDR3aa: CASSLGQGPGNTIYF
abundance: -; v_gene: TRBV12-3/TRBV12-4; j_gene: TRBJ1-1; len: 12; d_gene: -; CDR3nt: TGTGCCAGCAGCCTAGACAGGCTTGAAGCTTTCTTT; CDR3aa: CASSLDRLEAFF
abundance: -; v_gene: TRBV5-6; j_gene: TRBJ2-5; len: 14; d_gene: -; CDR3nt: TGTGCCAGCAGCCTCCAGGTCATACGAGAGACCCAGTACTTC; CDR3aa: CASSLQVIRETQYF
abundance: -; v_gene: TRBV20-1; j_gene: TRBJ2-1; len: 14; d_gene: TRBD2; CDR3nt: TGCAGTGCGAGACTAGCGGGGGTATTGAATGAGCAGTTCTTC; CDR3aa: CSARLAGVLNEQFF
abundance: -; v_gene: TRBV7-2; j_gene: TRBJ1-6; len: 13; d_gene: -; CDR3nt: TGTGCCAGCAGCCCTCAGGGTTATTCACCCCTCCACTTT; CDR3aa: CASSPQGYSPLHF
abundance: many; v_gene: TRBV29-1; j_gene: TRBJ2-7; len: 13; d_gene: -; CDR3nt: TGCAGCGTTGAAGAGGGGAGCTCCTACGAGCAGTACTTC; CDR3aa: CSVEEGSSYEQYF
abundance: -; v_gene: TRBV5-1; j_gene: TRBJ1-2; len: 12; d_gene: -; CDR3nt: TGCGCCAGCCGGCCAGGGGATGATGGCTACACCTTC; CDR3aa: CASRPGDDGYTF
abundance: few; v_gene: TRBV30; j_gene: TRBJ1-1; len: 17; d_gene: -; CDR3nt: TGTGCCTGGAGTGTACCTGTTGCAGGACTCCGGGGCACTGAAGCTTTCTTT; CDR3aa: CAWSVPVAGLRGTEAFF
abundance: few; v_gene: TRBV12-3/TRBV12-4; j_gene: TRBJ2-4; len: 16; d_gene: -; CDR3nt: TGTGCCAGCAGTTTTTTCCCCAGGGAAGCCAAAAACATTCAGTACTTC; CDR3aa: CASSFFPREAKNIQYF
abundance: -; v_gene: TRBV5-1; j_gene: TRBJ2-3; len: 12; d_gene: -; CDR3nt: TGCGCCAGCAGCTTCTGGTCAGATACGCAGTATTTT; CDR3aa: CASSFWSDTQYF
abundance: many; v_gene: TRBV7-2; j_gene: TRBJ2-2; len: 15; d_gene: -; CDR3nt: TGTGCCAGCAGCTTAGCCGACCACAACACCGGGGAGCTGTTTTTT; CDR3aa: CASSLADHNTGELFF
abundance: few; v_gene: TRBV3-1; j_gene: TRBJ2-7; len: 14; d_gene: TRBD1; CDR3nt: TGTGCCAGCAGCTACAGGGGGTCCCCCTACGAGCAGTACTTC; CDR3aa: CASSYRGSPYEQYF